These T cell receptor beta chains were read from a single sample in a study of blood T cell repertoires in COVID-19. The repertoire was sequenced with immunoSEQ multiplex PCR; TCRdb's copy has only in-frame clones and lacks some. The table records around 100,000 clones, approximately 81% of them present only once. The sequencing sample was made of peripheral blood. The receptors come from a human donor in a cohort sampled during active COVID-19. Both conserved end residues are part of each CDR3. The D gene is left open where the match is weak. Clone sizes are given selectively: once, few, many, or a class where the clone is expanded.

clone_size: NA
v_call: TRBV4-1
cdr3_length: 14
d_call: NA
j_call: TRBJ1-2
cdr3_nt: TGCGCCAGCAGCCAAGAAACCAGGGTCTATGGCTACACCTTC
cdr3_aa: CASSQETRVYGYTF

clone_size: NA
v_call: TRBV5-6
cdr3_length: 15
d_call: NA
j_call: TRBJ1-2
cdr3_nt: TGTGCCAGCTTCCGAGGGCCCGGGAACTTATATGGCTACACCTTC
cdr3_aa: CASFRGPGNLYGYTF

clone_size: NA
v_call: TRBV5-1
cdr3_length: 15
d_call: TRBD2
j_call: TRBJ2-1
cdr3_nt: TGCGCCAGCAGCTATGAGCGGGAGGAATACAATGAGCAGTTCTTC
cdr3_aa: CASSYEREEYNEQFF

clone_size: NA
v_call: TRBV28
cdr3_length: 16
d_call: TRBD2
j_call: TRBJ2-1
cdr3_nt: TGTGCCAGCAGTTTATCACTAGCGGGGTACTACAATGAGCAGTTCTTC
cdr3_aa: CASSLSLAGYYNEQFF

clone_size: NA
v_call: TRBV5-4
cdr3_length: 16
d_call: NA
j_call: TRBJ2-6
cdr3_nt: TGTGCCAGCAGCTCGCCGACAGACTCAGGGGCCAACGTCCTGACTTTC
cdr3_aa: CASSSPTDSGANVLTF

clone_size: NA
v_call: TRBV3-1/TRBV3-2
cdr3_length: 14
d_call: NA
j_call: TRBJ1-6
cdr3_nt: TGTGCCAGCAGCCTACAGGGTGGCAATTCACCCCTCCACTTT
cdr3_aa: CASSLQGGNSPLHF

clone_size: NA
v_call: TRBV5-4
cdr3_length: 15
d_call: TRBD2
j_call: TRBJ2-4
cdr3_nt: TGTGCCAGCAGCACTAGCGGGGGGGCGAGAAACATTCAGTACTTC
cdr3_aa: CASSTSGGARNIQYF

clone_size: NA
v_call: TRBV27
cdr3_length: 15
d_call: TRBD2
j_call: TRBJ2-3
cdr3_nt: TGTGCCAGCAGCGGCCACGGACTAGGATGGGATACGCAGTATTTT
cdr3_aa: CASSGHGLGWDTQYF

clone_size: NA
v_call: TRBV2
cdr3_length: 16
d_call: TRBD2
j_call: TRBJ2-7
cdr3_nt: TGTGCCAGCAGTGAAGGAGGGCTAGCGGGAATCTACGAGCAGTACTTC
cdr3_aa: CASSEGGLAGIYEQYF

clone_size: NA
v_call: TRBV7-9
cdr3_length: 13
d_call: TRBD1
j_call: TRBJ1-1
cdr3_nt: TGTGCCAGCACCCCCCCCGACAGGGGAAAAGCTTTCTTT
cdr3_aa: CASTPPDRGKAFF

clone_size: NA
v_call: TRBV9
cdr3_length: 14
d_call: NA
j_call: TRBJ1-1
cdr3_nt: TGTGCCAGCAGCGTAGTGTCAGGGCGAACTGAAGCTTTCTTT
cdr3_aa: CASSVVSGRTEAFF

clone_size: NA
v_call: TRBV7-9
cdr3_length: 13
d_call: NA
j_call: TRBJ2-3
cdr3_nt: TGTGCCAGCAGCTTAGACTCGGGAGATACGCAGTATTTT
cdr3_aa: CASSLDSGDTQYF

clone_size: NA
v_call: TRBV7-9
cdr3_length: 16
d_call: TRBD1
j_call: TRBJ2-3
cdr3_nt: TGTGCCAGCAGCTCAACCGGGACAGGGTACACAGATACGCAGTATTTT
cdr3_aa: CASSSTGTGYTDTQYF

clone_size: NA
v_call: TRBV7-9
cdr3_length: 14
d_call: NA
j_call: TRBJ1-4
cdr3_nt: TGTGCCAGCAGCTTCTCGGGAGTTAATGAAAAACTGTTTTTT
cdr3_aa: CASSFSGVNEKLFF

clone_size: NA
v_call: TRBV9
cdr3_length: 15
d_call: NA
j_call: TRBJ1-6
cdr3_nt: TGTGCCAGCAGCGTGGGGGGACGTTACAATTCACCCCTCCACTTT
cdr3_aa: CASSVGGRYNSPLHF

clone_size: once
v_call: TRBV6-1
cdr3_length: 12
d_call: NA
j_call: TRBJ2-7
cdr3_nt: TGTGCCAGCAGTGAATCCTTAGACGAGCAGTACTTC
cdr3_aa: CASSESLDEQYF

clone_size: NA
v_call: TRBV10-2
cdr3_length: 12
d_call: NA
j_call: TRBJ1-1
cdr3_nt: TGCGCCAGCAGCGACGGGGGGAGTGAAGCTTTCTTT
cdr3_aa: CASSDGGSEAFF

clone_size: NA
v_call: TRBV5-1
cdr3_length: 15
d_call: TRBD1
j_call: TRBJ1-3
cdr3_nt: TGCGCCAGCAGCTCCCTAGGACAGGGTGGTGACACCATATATTTT
cdr3_aa: CASSSLGQGGDTIYF

clone_size: NA
v_call: TRBV28
cdr3_length: 14
d_call: TRBD1
j_call: TRBJ2-7
cdr3_nt: TGTGCCAGCAGCTATGGGGACAGAGCCTACGAGCAGTACTTC
cdr3_aa: CASSYGDRAYEQYF

clone_size: NA
v_call: TRBV2
cdr3_length: 14
d_call: NA
j_call: TRBJ1-1
cdr3_nt: TGTGCCAGCGTCCTATCGACAGCGAACACTGAAGCTTTCTTT
cdr3_aa: CASVLSTANTEAFF

clone_size: NA
v_call: TRBV24-1
cdr3_length: 16
d_call: TRBD1
j_call: TRBJ2-1
cdr3_nt: TGTGCCACCAGTGATGGGGGACAGGGGATGAAGAATGAGCAGTTCTTC
cdr3_aa: CATSDGGQGMKNEQFF

clone_size: once
v_call: TRBV4-2
cdr3_length: 15
d_call: NA
j_call: TRBJ1-1
cdr3_nt: TGTGCCAGCAGCCAAGACGGACACCCCTTGACTGAAGCTTTCTTT
cdr3_aa: CASSQDGHPLTEAFF

clone_size: NA
v_call: TRBV7-2
cdr3_length: 14
d_call: TRBD1
j_call: TRBJ2-3
cdr3_nt: TGTGCCAGCAGCCCGACAGGGTGGACAGATACGCAGTATTTT
cdr3_aa: CASSPTGWTDTQYF

clone_size: NA
v_call: TRBV2
cdr3_length: 11
d_call: NA
j_call: TRBJ1-6
cdr3_nt: TGTGCCAGCACGGAGAATTCACCCCTCCACTTT
cdr3_aa: CASTENSPLHF

clone_size: NA
v_call: TRBV11-2
cdr3_length: 14
d_call: NA
j_call: TRBJ2-5
cdr3_nt: TGTGCCAGCAGCTGGATGGTTACAGGGGAGACCCAGTACTTC
cdr3_aa: CASSWMVTGETQYF

clone_size: NA
v_call: TRBV7-9
cdr3_length: 13
d_call: TRBD1
j_call: TRBJ1-2
cdr3_nt: TGTGCCAGCAGCCATGGACAGGGGGATGGCTACACCTTC
cdr3_aa: CASSHGQGDGYTF

clone_size: once
v_call: TRBV19
cdr3_length: 15
d_call: NA
j_call: TRBJ1-4
cdr3_nt: TGTGCCAGTAGTATGGTCCACACGTTTCAGGAAAAACTGTTTTTT
cdr3_aa: CASSMVHTFQEKLFF

clone_size: NA
v_call: TRBV11-2
cdr3_length: 13
d_call: NA
j_call: TRBJ1-1
cdr3_nt: TGTGCCAGCAGCCCTGGAAGAGGGACTGAAGCTTTCTTT
cdr3_aa: CASSPGRGTEAFF

clone_size: NA
v_call: TRBV18
cdr3_length: 14
d_call: NA
j_call: TRBJ2-7
cdr3_nt: TGTGCCAGCTCACCAGCGCGGGCGCGGGACGAGCAGTACTTC
cdr3_aa: CASSPARARDEQYF

clone_size: NA
v_call: TRBV7-8
cdr3_length: 16
d_call: NA
j_call: TRBJ2-7
cdr3_nt: TGTGCCAGCAGCTTAGCGCTTCGACAGGGAGGCTACGAGCAGTACTTC
cdr3_aa: CASSLALRQGGYEQYF

clone_size: NA
v_call: TRBV5-1
cdr3_length: 18
d_call: TRBD1
j_call: TRBJ2-6
cdr3_nt: TGCGCCAGCAGCCCCAGACAGGGGGTCGAACCTGGGGCCAACGTCCTGACTTTC
cdr3_aa: CASSPRQGVEPGANVLTF

clone_size: NA
v_call: TRBV19
cdr3_length: 12
d_call: NA
j_call: TRBJ1-1
cdr3_nt: TGTGCCAGTAGTCTCAAAAGGGGAAGGGCTTTCTTT
cdr3_aa: CASSLKRGRAFF

clone_size: NA
v_call: TRBV5-1
cdr3_length: 14
d_call: TRBD1
j_call: TRBJ2-7
cdr3_nt: TGCGCCAGCAGCTCGGGACAGGGTGAGAGCGAGCAGTACTTC
cdr3_aa: CASSSGQGESEQYF